The 13 T cell receptor beta chains in this list originate from one sample, sequenced in a study of blood T cell repertoires in COVID-19. Profiled with immunoSEQ multiplex PCR; TCRdb holds only in-frame clones, not every one. The profile shows some 250,000 clones, approximately 90% of them singletons. Material: PBMCs or T cells enriched from blood (not recorded which). The receptors stem from a man in his forties or fifties who had recovered from COVID-19.

The gene calls are TRBV19 and TRBJ1-3; 7 nucleotides line up with TRBD1. V shed 6 bases and J 2 bases; nucleotides not matched to a gene: 4. Germline lookup yields CDR1 LNHDA and CDR2 SQIVND (reference sequence). This CDR3 is 14 amino acids long. CDR3 loop: CASRPGTAGNTIYF. The CDR3 DNA reads TGTGCCAGTAGGCCCGGGACAGCTGGAAACACCATATATTTT.

A few counts support this clone. CDR3 amino acids: CASSHLGGGEKLFF. The CDR3 bases are TGCGCCAGCAGCCACCTAGGGGGCGGTGAAAAACTGTTTTTT. V and J are TRBV4-1 and TRBJ1-4, with TRBD1 identical over 7 bases. This CDR3 contains 14 residues. Germline-derived CDR1 and CDR2 are MGHRA and YSYEKL. Trimming removed 3 bases from V and 7 bases from J; junction bases left unmatched: 5.

The genes are TRBV7-8 and TRBJ1-5, with a possible D match to TRBD1 (6 bases). V gave up 1 base and J gave up 4 bases, with 11 bases separating them. Germline V gene sequence: CDR1 SGHVS, CDR2 FQNEAQ. The CDR3 covers 15 residues. CDR3 DNA sequence: TGTGCCAGCAGCTTAGGTATTGGACAGAATCAGCCCCAGCATTTT. This encodes CASSLGIGQNQPQHF.

The chain carries TRBV21-1 and TRBJ2-5; the D segment call TRBD2 is taken from the table without a DNA check. TRBV21-1 is given as a pseudogene. The CDR3 contains 14 residues. CDR3 amino acids: CASSKLRGEETQYF. The CDR3 DNA sequence: TGTGCCAGCAGCAAATTACGGGGGGAGGAGACCCAGTACTTC.

This chain connects TRBV29-1 to TRBJ2-2; 9 bases map to TRBD1. Germline V gene sequence: CDR1 SQVTM, CDR2 ANQGSEA. This CDR3 region has 14 residues. V shed 7 bases, J shed 3 bases, and the junction held 6 bases outside the gene matches. The CDR3 nucleotides are TGCAGCGCCGGGACAGGGAGGGACACCGGGGAGCTGTTTTTT. The encoded protein is CSAGTGRDTGELFF.

In the case of this clone: Other DNA sequences from this sample encode an identical CDR3 as well. This chain uses TRBV19 with TRBJ1-1, with 7 bases fitting TRBD1. Per the germline V gene, CDR1 is LNHDA and CDR2 is SQIVND (reference sequence). This CDR3 is 13 amino acids long. With 4 bases clipped from V and 1 base from J, the junction kept 0 bases outside the gene matches. The CDR3 bases are TGTGCCAGTAGTAGGACAGGGAACACTGAAGCTTTCTTT. Amino acid sequence: CASSRTGNTEAFF.

CDR3 sequence (DNA): TGCGCCAGCAGTGAGCCACGAGGGGGACGGGCTTTCTTT. This sequence encodes CASSEPRGGRAFF. J is TRBJ1-1 and V is TRBV10-2; D possibly corresponds to TRBD1 (6 bases). V lost 2 bases and J lost 11, with 15 bases in between. The CDR3 length is 13 residues. Germline lookup yields CDR1 WSHSY and CDR2 SAAADI.

CDR3 DNA sequence: TGTGCCAGCAGCGTTGGGACTGCCCCAGATACGCAGTATTTT. This translates into CASSVGTAPDTQYF. The rearrangement joins TRBV9 to TRBJ2-3; a possible D gene is TRBD2 (6 bases). The CDR3 has 14 residues. The V gene lost 2 bases and the J gene lost 4 bases, with 11 bases spanning the gap. Germline CDR1 reads SGDLS; CDR2 reads YYNGEE.

V usage is TRBV12-5 and J usage is TRBJ2-3, with 9 nucleotides matching TRBD2. V trimming: 6 bases; J trimming: 2 bases; junction bases outside the gene matches: 9. Germline assignment: CDR1 LGHNT and CDR2 FRNRAP. The CDR3 is 16 residues long. The CDR3 DNA reads as TGTGCTAGTGGCGGTCCTAGCGGGGCTCACACAGATACGCAGTATTTT. Protein product: CASGGPSGAHTDTQYF. Together with reference TRBV12-5 and TRBJ2-3, the CDR3 gives the full variable domain: DARVTQTPRHKVTEMGQEVTMRCQPILGHNTVFWYRQTMMQGLELLAYFRNRAPLDDSGMPKDRFSAEMPDATLATLKIQPSEPRDSAVYFCASGGPSGAHTDTQYFGPGTRLTVL.

This clone came up once. The chain links TRBV11-2 to TRBJ1-5; possible D gene TRBD1, 6 bases. Trimming left V 5 bases short and J 4 bases short, with 12 bases between. The CDR3 runs 14 residues. Per germline, CDR1 SGHAT and CDR2 FQNNGV. The CDR3 sequence: CASSQGQLNQPQHF. CDR3 in DNA: TGTGCCAGCAGCCAAGGACAGTTAAATCAGCCCCAGCATTTT.

V and J are TRBV6-5 and TRBJ1-2; 8 bases agree with TRBD1. Germline loops: CDR1 MNHEY, CDR2 SVGAGI. With 7 bases clipped from V and 8 bases from J, the junction kept 15 bases outside the gene matches. The CDR3 covers 15 residues. CDR3 sequence (DNA): TGTGCCAGCATCAAATTCCTCCAGGGGGCGTGGGGCTACACCTTC. Encoded protein: CASIKFLQGAWGYTF.

The rearrangement links TRBV30 to TRBJ2-7; the D gene is possibly TRBD1 (6 bases). Germline loops: CDR1 GTSNPN, CDR2 SVGIG (reference sequence). The length of the CDR3 is 14 residues. Deletions cut 1 base from V and 0 bases from J, with 10 bases between. CDR3 in amino acids: CAWSDTGSSYEQYF. The DNA of the CDR3 is TGTGCCTGGAGTGATACAGGGAGCTCCTACGAGCAGTACTTC.

The chain combines TRBV4-1 with TRBJ1-5; D is unclear. V lost 3 bases, J lost 7 bases, and 10 bases lay in between. The V gene's germline CDR1 is MGHRA and CDR2 YSYEKL. This CDR3 has 13 amino acids. DNA of the CDR3: TGCGCCAGCAGCCAGAGTCCCTACCAGCCCCAGCATTTT. Translating gives CASSQSPYQPQHF.